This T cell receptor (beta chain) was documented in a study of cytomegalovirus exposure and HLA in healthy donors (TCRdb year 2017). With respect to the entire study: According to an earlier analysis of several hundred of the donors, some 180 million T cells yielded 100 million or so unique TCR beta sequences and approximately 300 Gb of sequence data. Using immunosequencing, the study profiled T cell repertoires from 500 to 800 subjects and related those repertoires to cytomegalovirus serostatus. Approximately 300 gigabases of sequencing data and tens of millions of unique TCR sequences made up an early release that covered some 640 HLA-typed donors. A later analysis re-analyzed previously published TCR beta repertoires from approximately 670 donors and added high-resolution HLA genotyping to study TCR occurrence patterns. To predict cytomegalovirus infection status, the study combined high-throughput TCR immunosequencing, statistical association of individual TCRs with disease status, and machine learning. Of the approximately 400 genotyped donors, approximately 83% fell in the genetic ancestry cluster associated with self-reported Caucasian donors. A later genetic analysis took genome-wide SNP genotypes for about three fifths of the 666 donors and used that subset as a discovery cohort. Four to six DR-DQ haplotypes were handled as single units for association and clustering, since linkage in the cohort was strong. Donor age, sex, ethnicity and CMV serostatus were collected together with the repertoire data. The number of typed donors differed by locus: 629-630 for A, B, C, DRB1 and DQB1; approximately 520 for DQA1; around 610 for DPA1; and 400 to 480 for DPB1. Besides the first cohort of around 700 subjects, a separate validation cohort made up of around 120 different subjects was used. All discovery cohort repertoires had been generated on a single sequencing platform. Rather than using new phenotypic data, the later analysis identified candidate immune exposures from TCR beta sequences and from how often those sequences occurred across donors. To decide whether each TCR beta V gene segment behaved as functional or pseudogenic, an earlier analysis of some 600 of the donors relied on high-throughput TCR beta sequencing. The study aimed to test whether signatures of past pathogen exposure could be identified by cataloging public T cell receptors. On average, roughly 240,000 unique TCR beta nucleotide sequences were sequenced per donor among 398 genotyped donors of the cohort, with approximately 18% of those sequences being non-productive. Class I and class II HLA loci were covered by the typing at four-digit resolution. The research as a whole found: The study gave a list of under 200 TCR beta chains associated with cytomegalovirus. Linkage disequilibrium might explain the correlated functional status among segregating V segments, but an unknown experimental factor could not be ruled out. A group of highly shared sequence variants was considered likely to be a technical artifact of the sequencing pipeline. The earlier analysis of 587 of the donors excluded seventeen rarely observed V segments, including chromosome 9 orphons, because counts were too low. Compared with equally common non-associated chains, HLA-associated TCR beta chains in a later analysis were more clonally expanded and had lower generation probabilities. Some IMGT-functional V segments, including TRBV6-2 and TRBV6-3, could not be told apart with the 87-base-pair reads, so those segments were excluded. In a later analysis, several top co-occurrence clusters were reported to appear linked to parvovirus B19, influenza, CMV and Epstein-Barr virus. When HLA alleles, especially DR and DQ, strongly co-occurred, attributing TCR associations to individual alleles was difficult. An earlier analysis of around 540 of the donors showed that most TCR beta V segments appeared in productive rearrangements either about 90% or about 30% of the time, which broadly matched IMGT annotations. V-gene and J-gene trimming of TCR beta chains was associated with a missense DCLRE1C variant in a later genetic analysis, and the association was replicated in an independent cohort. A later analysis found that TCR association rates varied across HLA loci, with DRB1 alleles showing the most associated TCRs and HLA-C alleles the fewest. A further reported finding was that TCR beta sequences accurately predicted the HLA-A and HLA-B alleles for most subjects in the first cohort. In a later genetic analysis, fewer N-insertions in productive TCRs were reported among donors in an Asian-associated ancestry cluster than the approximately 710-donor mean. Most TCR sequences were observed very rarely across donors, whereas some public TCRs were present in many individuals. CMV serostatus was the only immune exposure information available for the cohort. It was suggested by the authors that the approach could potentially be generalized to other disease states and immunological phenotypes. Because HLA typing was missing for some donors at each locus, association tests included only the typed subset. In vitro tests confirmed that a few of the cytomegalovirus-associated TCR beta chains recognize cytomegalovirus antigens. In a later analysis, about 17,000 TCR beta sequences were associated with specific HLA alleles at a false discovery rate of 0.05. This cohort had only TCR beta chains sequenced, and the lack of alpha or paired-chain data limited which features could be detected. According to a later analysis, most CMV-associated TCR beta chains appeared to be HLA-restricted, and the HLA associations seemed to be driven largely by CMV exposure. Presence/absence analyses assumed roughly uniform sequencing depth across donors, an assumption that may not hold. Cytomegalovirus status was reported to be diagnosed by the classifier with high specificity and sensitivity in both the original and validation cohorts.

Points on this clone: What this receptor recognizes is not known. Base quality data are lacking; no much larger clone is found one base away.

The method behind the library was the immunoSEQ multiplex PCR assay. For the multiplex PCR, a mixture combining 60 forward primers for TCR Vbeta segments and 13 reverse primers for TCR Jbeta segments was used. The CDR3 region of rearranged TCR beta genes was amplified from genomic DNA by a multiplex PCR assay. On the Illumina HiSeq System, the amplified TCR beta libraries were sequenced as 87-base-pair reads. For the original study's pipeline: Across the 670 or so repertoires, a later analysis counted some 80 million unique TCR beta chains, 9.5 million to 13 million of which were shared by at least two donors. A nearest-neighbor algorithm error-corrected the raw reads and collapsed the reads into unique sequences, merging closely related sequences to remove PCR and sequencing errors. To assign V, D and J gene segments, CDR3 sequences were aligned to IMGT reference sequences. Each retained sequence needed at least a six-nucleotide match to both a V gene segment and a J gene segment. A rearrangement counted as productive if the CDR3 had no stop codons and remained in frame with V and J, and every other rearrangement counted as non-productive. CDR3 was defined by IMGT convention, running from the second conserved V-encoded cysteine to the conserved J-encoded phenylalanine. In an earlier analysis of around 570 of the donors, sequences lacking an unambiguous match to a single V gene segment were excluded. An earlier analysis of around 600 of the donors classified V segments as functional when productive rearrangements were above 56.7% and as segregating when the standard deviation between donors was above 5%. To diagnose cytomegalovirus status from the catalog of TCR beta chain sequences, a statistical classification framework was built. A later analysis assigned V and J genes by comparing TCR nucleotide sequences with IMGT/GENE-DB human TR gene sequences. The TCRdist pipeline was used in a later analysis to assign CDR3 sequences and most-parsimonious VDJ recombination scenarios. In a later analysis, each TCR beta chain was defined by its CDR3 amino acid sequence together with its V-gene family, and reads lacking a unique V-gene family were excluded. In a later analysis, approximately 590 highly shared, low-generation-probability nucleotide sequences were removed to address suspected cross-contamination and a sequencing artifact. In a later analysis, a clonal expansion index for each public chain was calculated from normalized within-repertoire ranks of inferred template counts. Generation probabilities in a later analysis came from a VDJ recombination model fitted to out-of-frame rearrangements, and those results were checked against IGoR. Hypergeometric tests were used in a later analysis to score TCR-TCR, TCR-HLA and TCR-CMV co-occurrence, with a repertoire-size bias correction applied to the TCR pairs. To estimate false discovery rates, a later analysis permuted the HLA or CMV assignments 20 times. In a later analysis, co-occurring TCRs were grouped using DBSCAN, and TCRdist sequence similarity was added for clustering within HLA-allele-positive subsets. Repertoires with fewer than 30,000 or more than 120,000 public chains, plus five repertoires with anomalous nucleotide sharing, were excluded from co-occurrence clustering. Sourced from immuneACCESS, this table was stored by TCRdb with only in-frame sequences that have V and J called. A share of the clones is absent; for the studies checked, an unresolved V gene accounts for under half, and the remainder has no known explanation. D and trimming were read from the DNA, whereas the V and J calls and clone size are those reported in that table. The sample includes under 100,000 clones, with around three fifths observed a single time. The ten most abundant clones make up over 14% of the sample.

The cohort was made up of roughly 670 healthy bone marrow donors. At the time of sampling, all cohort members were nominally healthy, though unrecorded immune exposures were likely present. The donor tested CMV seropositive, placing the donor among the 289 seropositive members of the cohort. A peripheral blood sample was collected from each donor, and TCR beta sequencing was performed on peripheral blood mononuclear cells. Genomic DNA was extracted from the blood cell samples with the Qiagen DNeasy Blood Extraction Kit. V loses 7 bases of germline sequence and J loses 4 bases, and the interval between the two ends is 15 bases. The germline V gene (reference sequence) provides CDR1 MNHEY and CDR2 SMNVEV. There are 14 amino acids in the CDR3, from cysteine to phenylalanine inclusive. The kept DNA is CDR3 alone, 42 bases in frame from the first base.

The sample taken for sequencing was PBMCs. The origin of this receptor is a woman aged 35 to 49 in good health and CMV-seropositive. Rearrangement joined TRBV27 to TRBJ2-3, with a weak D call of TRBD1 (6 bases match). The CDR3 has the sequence CASTWGQGSDTQYF. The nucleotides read TGTGCCAGCACCTGGGGGCAGGGGTCAGATACGCAGTATTTT.